This T cell receptor (beta chain) is drawn from a study of blood T cell repertoires in COVID-19. Deletions cut 0 bases from V and 2 bases from J, with 19 bases between. Germline lookup yields CDR1 MGHRA and CDR2 YSYEKL. This CDR3 is built from 18 residues. Recovery meant two consecutive negative NP/OP PCR tests, professional clearance, or resolved symptoms. This clone has just one count. Here immunoSEQ multiplex PCR was the method, and the copy in TCRdb shows in-frame clones only, minus some. The sample consists of nearly 400,000 clones, under 90% of them appearing once. The chain couples TRBV4-1 to TRBJ2-5; D might be TRBD1 (5 bases). The sample comprised PBMCs or T cells enriched from blood (not recorded which). The sequence was obtained from a woman aged 25 to 39 who had recovered from COVID-19. CDR3 nucleotides: TGCGCCAGCAGCCAAGAAAAGGGGAATAGTGAGTCACAAGAGACCCAGTACTTC. Encoded protein: CASSQEKGNSESQETQYF.